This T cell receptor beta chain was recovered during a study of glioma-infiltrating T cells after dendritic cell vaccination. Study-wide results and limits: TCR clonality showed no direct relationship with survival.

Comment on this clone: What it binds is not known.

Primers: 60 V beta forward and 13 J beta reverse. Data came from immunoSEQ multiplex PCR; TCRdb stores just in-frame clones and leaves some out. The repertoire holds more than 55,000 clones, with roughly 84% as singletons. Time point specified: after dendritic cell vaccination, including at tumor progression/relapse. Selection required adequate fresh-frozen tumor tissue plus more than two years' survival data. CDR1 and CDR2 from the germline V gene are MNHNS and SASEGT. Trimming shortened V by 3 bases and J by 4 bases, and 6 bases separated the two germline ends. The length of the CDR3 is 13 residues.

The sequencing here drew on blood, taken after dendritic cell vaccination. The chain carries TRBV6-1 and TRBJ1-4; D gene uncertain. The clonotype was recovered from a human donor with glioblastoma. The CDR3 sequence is CASSEGYNEKLFF. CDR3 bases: TGTGCCAGCAGTGAGGGCTATAATGAAAAACTGTTTTTT.